This is a list of T cell receptor beta chains from one sample in a study of blood T cell repertoires in COVID-19. Only in-frame clones appear in the TCRdb table, and some are missing; sequencing was by immunoSEQ multiplex PCR. The sample lists about 150,000 clones; about 85% were seen once. The source material was peripheral blood. All receptors derive from a woman aged 55-75 years with COVID-19, enrolled during active disease. Both conserved end residues are part of each CDR3. The D gene is left open where the match is weak. A row's size may be missing; if present it is once, few, many or a size class.

len	j_gene	v_gene	abundance	d_gene	CDR3nt	CDR3aa
14	TRBJ1-1	TRBV7-3	.	TRBD1	TGTGCCAGCAGCTTCGGACAGGGAAACACTGAAGCTTTCTTT	CASSFGQGNTEAFF
13	TRBJ1-2	TRBV28	.	.	TGTGCCAGCACCGTCACTCTAAACTATGGCTACACCTTC	CASTVTLNYGYTF
12	TRBJ2-7	TRBV5-1	.	.	TGCGCCAGCAGTTCCGAGGGTTACGAGCAGTACTTC	CASSSEGYEQYF
16	TRBJ1-3	TRBV5-4	.	TRBD1	TGTGCCAGCAGGCCAGAACAGGGGCCCATTGGAAACACCATATATTTT	CASRPEQGPIGNTIYF
14	TRBJ2-5	TRBV6-1	.	.	TGTGCCAGCAGAGAGTACCAGGGGCAAGAGACCCAGTACTTC	CASREYQGQETQYF
15	TRBJ1-1	TRBV18	.	.	TGTGCCAGCTGCGTGGGGGCAGGTTGGAACACTGAAGCTTTCTTT	CASCVGAGWNTEAFF
14	TRBJ2-1	TRBV5-1	medium-sized	.	TGCGCCAGCAAGGGCGGCGGGTCCTACAATGAGCAGTTCTTC	CASKGGGSYNEQFF
14	TRBJ2-5	TRBV10-1	.	.	TGCGCCAGCAGTGAAGAGGCTTTCCAAGAGACCCAGTACTTC	CASSEEAFQETQYF
16	TRBJ1-5	TRBV27	.	TRBD1	TGTGCCAGCAGTTCCGGGACAGGGGAGTCCAATCAGCCCCAGCATTTT	CASSSGTGESNQPQHF
13	TRBJ1-1	TRBV5-1	.	.	TGCGCCAGCAGCTTGACGGGTAGCACTGAAGCTTTCTTT	CASSLTGSTEAFF
17	TRBJ2-5	TRBV18	once	TRBD2	TGTGCCAGCTCACCACTTAAGACTAGCGGGGGTGCGGAGACCCAGTACTTC	CASSPLKTSGGAETQYF
15	TRBJ1-2	TRBV9	.	.	TGTGCCAGCAGCGTCCTAGGCACATCTAACTATGGCTACACCTTC	CASSVLGTSNYGYTF